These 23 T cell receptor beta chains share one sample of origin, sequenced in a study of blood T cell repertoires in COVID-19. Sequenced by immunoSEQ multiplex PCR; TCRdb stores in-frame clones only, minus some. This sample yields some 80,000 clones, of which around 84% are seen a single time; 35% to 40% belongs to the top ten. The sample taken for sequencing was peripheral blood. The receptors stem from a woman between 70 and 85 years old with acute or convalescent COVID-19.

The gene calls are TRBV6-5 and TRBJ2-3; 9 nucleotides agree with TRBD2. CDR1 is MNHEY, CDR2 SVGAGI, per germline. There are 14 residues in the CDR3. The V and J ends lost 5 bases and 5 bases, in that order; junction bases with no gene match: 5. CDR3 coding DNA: TGTGCCAGCAGTCAGGGACTAGCTGTAGATACGCAGTATTTT. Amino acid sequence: CASSQGLAVDTQYF.

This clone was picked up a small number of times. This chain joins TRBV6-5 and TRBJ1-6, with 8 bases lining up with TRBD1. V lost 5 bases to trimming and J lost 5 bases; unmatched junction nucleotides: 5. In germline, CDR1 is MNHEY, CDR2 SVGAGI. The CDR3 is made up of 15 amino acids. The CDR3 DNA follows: TGTGCCAGCAGTCTACAGGGGGTTAATAATTCACCCCTCCACTTT. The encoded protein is CASSLQGVNNSPLHF.

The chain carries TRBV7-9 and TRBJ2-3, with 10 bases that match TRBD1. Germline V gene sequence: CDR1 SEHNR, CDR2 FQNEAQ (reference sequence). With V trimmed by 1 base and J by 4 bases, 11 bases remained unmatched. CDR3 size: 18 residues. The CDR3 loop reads CASSLVHQTGGIADTQYF. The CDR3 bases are TGTGCCAGCAGCTTAGTGCACCAGACAGGGGGCATCGCAGATACGCAGTATTTT. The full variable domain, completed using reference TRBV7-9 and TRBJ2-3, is DTGVSQNPRHKITKRGQNVTFRCDPISEHNRLYWYRQTLGQGPEFLTYFQNEAQLEKSRLLSDRFSAERPKGSFSTLEIQRTEQGDSAMYLCASSLVHQTGGIADTQYFGPGTRLTVL.

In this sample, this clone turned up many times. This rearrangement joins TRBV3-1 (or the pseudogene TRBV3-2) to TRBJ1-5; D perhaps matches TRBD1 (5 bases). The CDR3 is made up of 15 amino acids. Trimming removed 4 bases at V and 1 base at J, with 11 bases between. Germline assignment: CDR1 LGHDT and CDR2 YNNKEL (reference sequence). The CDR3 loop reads CASSPGHSSNQPQHF. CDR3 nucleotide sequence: TGTGCCAGCAGCCCCGGACACTCCAGCAATCAGCCCCAGCATTTT.

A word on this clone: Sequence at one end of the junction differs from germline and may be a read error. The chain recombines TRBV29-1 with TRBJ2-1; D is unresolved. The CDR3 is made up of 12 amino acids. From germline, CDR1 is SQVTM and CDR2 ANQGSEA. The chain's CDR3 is CSVELSSNEQFF. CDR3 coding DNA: TGCAGCGTTGAACTTTCCTCCAATGAGCAGTTCTTC.

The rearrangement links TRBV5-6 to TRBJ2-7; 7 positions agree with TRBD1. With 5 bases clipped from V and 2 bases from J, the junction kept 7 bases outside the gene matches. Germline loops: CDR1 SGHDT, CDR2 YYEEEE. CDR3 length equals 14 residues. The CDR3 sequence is CASRERDSTYEQYF. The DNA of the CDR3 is TGTGCCAGCAGGGAAAGGGACAGTACCTACGAGCAGTACTTC.

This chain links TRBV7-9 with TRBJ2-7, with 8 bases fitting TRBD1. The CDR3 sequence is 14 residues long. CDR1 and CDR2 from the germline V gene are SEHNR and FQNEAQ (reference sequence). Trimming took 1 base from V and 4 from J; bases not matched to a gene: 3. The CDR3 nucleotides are TGTGCCAGCAGCTTAGGGACAGGGATTTACGAGCAGTACTTC. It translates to CASSLGTGIYEQYF.

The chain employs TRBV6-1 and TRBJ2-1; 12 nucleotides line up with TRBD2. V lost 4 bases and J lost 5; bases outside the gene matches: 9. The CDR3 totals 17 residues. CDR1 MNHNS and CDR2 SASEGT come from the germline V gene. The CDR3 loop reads CASSGKTSGSSNNEQFF. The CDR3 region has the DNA TGTGCCAGCAGTGGGAAGACTAGCGGGAGTTCTAACAATGAGCAGTTCTTC.

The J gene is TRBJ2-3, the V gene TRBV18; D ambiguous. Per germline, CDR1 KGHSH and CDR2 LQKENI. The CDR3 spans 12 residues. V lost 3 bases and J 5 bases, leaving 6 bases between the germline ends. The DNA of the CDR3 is TGTGCCAGCTCACCCCAGAAAGATACGCAGTATTTT. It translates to CASSPQKDTQYF.

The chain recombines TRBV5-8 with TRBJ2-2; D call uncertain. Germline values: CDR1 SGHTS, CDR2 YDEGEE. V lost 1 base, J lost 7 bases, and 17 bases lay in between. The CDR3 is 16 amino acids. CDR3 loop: CASSLNPASAGGELFF. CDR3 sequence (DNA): TGTGCCAGCAGCTTGAACCCTGCGTCGGCAGGCGGGGAGCTGTTTTTT.

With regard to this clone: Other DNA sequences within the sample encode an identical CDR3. The CDR3 is CASSLVDRGFNEQFF. The CDR3 nucleotides are TGTGCCAGCAGCTTAGTTGATCGGGGGTTCAATGAGCAGTTCTTC. The chain recombines TRBV11-3 with TRBJ2-1; a weak D match, TRBD2 (6 bases). Trimming pared 1 base from V and 6 bases from J, leaving 13 bases between. The CDR3 has 15 amino acids. Germline lookup yields CDR1 SGHNT and CDR2 YENEEA.

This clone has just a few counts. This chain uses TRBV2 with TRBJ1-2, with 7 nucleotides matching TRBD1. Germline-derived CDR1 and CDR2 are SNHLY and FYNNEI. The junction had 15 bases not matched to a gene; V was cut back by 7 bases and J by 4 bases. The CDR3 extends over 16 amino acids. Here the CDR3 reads CASKLSSGGQVYGYTF. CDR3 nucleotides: TGTGCCAGCAAATTATCTTCTGGCGGACAGGTCTATGGCTACACCTTC.

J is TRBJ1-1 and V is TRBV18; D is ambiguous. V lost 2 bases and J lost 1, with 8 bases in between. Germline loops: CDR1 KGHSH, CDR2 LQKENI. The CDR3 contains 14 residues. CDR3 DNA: TGTGCCAGCTCACCAACATCCGAGAACACTGAAGCTTTCTTT. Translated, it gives CASSPTSENTEAFF.

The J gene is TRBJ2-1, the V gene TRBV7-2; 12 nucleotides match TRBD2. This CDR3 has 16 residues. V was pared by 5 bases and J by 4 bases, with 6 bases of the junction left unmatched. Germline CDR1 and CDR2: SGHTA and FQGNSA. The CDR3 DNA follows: TGTGCCAGCAGCGGGAGGACTAGCGGGACGTACAATGAGCAGTTCTTC. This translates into CASSGRTSGTYNEQFF.

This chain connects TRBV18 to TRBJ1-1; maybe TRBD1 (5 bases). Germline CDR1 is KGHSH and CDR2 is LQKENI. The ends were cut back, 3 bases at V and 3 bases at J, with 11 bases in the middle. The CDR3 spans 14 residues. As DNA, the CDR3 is TGTGCCAGCTCACCGGCGGGGCAGGACACTGAAGCTTTCTTT. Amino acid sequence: CASSPAGQDTEAFF.

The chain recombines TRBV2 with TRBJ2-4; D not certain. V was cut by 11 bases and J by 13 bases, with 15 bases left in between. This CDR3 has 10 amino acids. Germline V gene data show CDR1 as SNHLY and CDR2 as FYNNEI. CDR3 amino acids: CAASRQAQYF. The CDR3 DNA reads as TGTGCCGCAAGCAGGCAGGCCCAGTACTTC. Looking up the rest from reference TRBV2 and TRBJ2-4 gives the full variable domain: EPEVTQTPSHQVTQMGQEVILRCVPISNHLYFYWYRQILGQKVEFLVSFYNNEISEKSEIFDDQFSVERPDGSNFTLKIRSTKLEDSAMYFCAASRQAQYFGAGTRLSVL.

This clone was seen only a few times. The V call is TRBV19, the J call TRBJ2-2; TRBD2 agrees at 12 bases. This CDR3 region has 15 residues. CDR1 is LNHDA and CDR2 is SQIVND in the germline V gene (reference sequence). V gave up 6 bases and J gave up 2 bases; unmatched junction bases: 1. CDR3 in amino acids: CASRLAGGNTGELFF. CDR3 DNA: TGTGCCAGTAGACTAGCGGGAGGTAACACCGGGGAGCTGTTTTTT. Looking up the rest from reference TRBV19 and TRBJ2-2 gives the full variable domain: DGGITQSPKYLFRKEGQNVTLSCEQNLNHDAMYWYRQDPGQGLRLIYYSQIVNDFQKGDIAEGYSVSREKKESFPLTVTSAQKNPTAFYLCASRLAGGNTGELFFGEGSRLTVL.

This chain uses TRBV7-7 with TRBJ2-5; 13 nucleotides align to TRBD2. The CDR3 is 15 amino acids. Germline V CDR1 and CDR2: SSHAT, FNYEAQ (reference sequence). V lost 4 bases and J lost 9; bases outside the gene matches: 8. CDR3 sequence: CASSSGTSGVVAQYF. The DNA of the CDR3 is TGTGCCAGCAGCTCTGGGACTAGCGGGGTTGTGGCCCAGTACTTC.

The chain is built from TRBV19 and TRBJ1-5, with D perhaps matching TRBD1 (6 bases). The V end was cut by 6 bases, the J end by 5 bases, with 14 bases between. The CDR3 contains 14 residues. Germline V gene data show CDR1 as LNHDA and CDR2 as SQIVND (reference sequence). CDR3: CASSPNRVDQPQHF. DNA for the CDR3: TGTGCCAGTAGCCCCAACAGGGTAGATCAGCCCCAGCATTTT.

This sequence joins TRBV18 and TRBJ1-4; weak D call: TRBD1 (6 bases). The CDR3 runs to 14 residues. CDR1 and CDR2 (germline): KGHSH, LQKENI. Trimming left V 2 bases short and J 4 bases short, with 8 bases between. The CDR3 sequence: CASSPRTDNEKLFF. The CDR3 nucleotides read TGTGCCAGCTCACCAAGGACAGATAATGAAAAACTGTTTTTT.

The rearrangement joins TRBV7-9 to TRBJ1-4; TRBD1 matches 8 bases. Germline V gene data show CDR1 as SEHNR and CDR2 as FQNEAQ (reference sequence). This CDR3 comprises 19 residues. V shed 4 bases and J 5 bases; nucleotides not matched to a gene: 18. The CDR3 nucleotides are TGTGCCAGCAGCTCTATGCAGGGACAGGCCTCGTACGTAAATGAAAAACTGTTTTTT. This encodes CASSSMQGQASYVNEKLFF.

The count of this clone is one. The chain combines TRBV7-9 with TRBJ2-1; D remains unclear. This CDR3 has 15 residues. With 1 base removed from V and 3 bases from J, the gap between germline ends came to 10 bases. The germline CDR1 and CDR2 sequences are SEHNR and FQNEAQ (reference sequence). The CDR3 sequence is CASSLGQRNYNEQFF. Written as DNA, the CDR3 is TGTGCCAGCAGCTTAGGACAACGAAACTACAATGAGCAGTTCTTC.

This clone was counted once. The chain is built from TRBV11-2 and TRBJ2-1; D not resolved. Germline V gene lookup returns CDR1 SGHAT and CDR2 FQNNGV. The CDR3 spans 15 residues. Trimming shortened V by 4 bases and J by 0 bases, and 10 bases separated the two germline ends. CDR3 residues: CASSSEASSYNEQFF. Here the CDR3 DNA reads TGTGCCAGCAGCTCTGAGGCCAGCTCCTACAATGAGCAGTTCTTC.